This TCR beta chain was observed in a study of CD8+CD57+ T cells in acquired aplastic anemia. CDR3 and TCR beta VDJ profiling relied on genomic DNA as the template. TCRdb reprocessed the reads via MiXCR and lists one record per CDR3 protein. The sample contains approximately 200,000 distinct CDR3 sequences, around 60% of which appear only once. Looked up from germline, CDR1 is GTSNPN and CDR2 is SVGIG (reference sequence). The CDR3 length is 10 residues. V lost 4 bases and J 6 bases, leaving 6 bases between the germline ends. The TCR originated in a human donor in good health. The rearrangement links TRBV30 to TRBJ1-1; possible D gene TRBD1, 5 bases. The material sequenced was sorted CD4+, CD8+, or CD8+CD57+ T cells (not recorded which) from PBMCs. The CDR3 here is CAWMGPEAFF. CDR3 bases: TGTGCCTGGATGGGGCCTGAAGCTTTCTTT.